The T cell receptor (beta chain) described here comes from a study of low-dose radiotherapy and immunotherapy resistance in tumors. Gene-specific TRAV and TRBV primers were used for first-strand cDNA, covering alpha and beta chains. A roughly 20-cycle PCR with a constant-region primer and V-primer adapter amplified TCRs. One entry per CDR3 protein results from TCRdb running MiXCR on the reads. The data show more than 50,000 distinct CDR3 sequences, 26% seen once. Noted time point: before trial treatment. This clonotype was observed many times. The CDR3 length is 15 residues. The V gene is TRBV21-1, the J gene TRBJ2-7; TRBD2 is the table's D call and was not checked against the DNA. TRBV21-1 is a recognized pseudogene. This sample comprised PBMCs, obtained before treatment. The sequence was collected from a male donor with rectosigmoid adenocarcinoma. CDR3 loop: CASSKFGPKTYEQYF. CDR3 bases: TGTGCCAGCAGCAAATTCGGGCCGAAAACCTACGAGCAGTACTTC.